Listed here are 27 T cell receptor beta chains from one sample, sequenced in a study of technical replicates of blood from a handful of donors. Assay: immunoSEQ multiplex PCR; the TCRdb copy retains only in-frame clones and omits some. The table has 50,000 to 80,000 clones, approximately 88% seen once. The sample consisted of PBMCs. Receptors were obtained from a human donor in good health. Some clones in this sample may be carry-over from other donors' samples.

This clone came up once. The chain has TRBV15 and TRBJ2-7; D may be TRBD2 (6 bases). CDR1 and CDR2 (germline): LNHNV, YYDKDF (reference sequence). The V end was cut by 4 bases, the J end by 5 bases, with 21 bases between. The CDR3 loop spans 16 amino acids. The CDR3 loop reads CATSTSGLLFRHEQYF. CDR3 coding DNA: TGTGCCACCAGCACCTCGGGACTCCTTTTCCGCCACGAGCAGTACTTC.

This chain uses TRBV19 with TRBJ1-1; weak D call: TRBD1 (5 bases). V lost 7 bases to trimming and J lost 3 bases, with 21 bases between them. This CDR3 region has 16 residues. CDR1 and CDR2 (germline): LNHDA, SQIVND (reference sequence). The CDR3, as DNA: TGTGCCAGTACTTCCGGGGGGGGATTCGGATACACTGAAGCTTTCTTT. Its protein product is CASTSGGGFGYTEAFF.

This sequence joins TRBV9 and TRBJ1-5; D unresolved. There are 14 residues in the CDR3. The germline V gene encodes CDR1 SGDLS and CDR2 YYNGEE. Trimming left V 2 bases short and J 3 bases short, with 9 bases between. The CDR3 region is CASSVGSNNQPQHF. The CDR3 DNA sequence: TGTGCCAGCAGCGTCGGGAGTAACAATCAGCCCCAGCATTTT.

This chain links TRBV7-2 with TRBJ2-6; D is unresolved. V lost 6 bases and J 3 bases, leaving 9 bases between the germline ends. CDR1 SGHTA and CDR2 FQGNSA come from the germline V gene. The length of the CDR3 is 14 residues. CDR3 residues: CASSRAGGANVLTF. The CDR3 bases are TGTGCCAGCAGTCGAGCTGGTGGGGCCAACGTCCTGACTTTC. Drawing the rest from reference TRBV7-2 and TRBJ2-6, the complete variable domain is GAGVSQSPSNKVTEKGKDVELRCDPISGHTALYWYRQSLGQGLEFLIYFQGNSAPDKSGLPSDRFSAERTGGSVSTLTIQRTQQEDSAVYLCASSRAGGANVLTFGAGSRLTVL.

The gene calls are TRBV10-3 and TRBJ2-5, with TRBD1 as a possible D gene (5 bases). V lost 5 bases, J lost 1 base, and 17 bases lay in between. Germline lookup yields CDR1 ENHRY and CDR2 SYGVKD. This CDR3 spans 16 amino acids. CDR3 DNA sequence: TGTGCCATCAGTCGGTCCGGACACCGACTCCAAGAGACCCAGTACTTC. It encodes CAISRSGHRLQETQYF.

This chain joins TRBV9 and TRBJ1-4; no definite D call. The CDR3 totals 14 residues. Trimming removed 2 bases from V and 3 bases from J, with 8 bases in between. Germline values: CDR1 SGDLS, CDR2 YYNGEE. The CDR3 DNA is TGTGCCAGCAGCGTTGCAGGTGCTAATGAAAAACTGTTTTTT. As protein: CASSVAGANEKLFF.

The V and J genes are TRBV5-6 and TRBJ1-1; tentative D call: TRBD1 (5 bases). CDR3 length: 14 amino acids. The ends were cut back, 0 bases at V and 5 bases at J, with 11 bases in the middle. Germline CDR1 is SGHDT and CDR2 is YYEEEE. The DNA of the CDR3 is TGTGCCAGCAGCTTGGGACAGATGGGAACTGAAGCTTTCTTT. It translates to CASSLGQMGTEAFF.

J is TRBJ1-4 and V is TRBV13; D not certain. The germline CDR1 and CDR2 sequences are PRHDT and FYEKMQ (reference sequence). This CDR3 spans 13 amino acids. V was clipped by 5 bases and J by 8 bases, with 12 bases between them. This CDR3 is CASSAVPLEKLFF. CDR3 DNA sequence: TGTGCCAGCAGCGCGGTCCCCTTAGAAAAACTGTTTTTT.

The V and J genes are TRBV9 and TRBJ2-5, with D unresolved. CDR3 length: 14 amino acids. Germline-derived CDR1 and CDR2 are SGDLS and YYNGEE. Trimming shortened V by 0 bases and J by 4 bases, and 10 bases separated the two germline ends. The CDR3 DNA follows: TGTGCCAGCAGCGTAGACACAATTGGAGAGACCCAGTACTTC. Its protein is CASSVDTIGETQYF.

The CDR3 loop reads CSVEVRGTETQYF. The CDR3, as DNA: TGCAGCGTTGAAGTCCGCGGTACAGAGACCCAGTACTTC. V and J are TRBV29-1 and TRBJ2-5; no clear D. The V end lost 1 base, the J end lost 4 bases, and 10 bases lay between the germline ends. Germline V gene lookup returns CDR1 SQVTM and CDR2 ANQGSEA. The length of the CDR3 is 13 residues.

J is TRBJ2-5 and V is TRBV5-1; D is possibly TRBD2 (6 bases). The CDR3 is 13 amino acids. The germline V gene encodes CDR1 SGHRS and CDR2 YFSETQ. V shed 3 bases and J shed 4 bases, with 10 bases lying between them. In DNA form, the CDR3 reads TGCGCCAGCAGCTCAGGAGCGGGAGAGACCCAGTACTTC. This encodes CASSSGAGETQYF. The full variable domain, completed using reference TRBV5-1 and TRBJ2-5, is KAGVTQTPRYLIKTRGQQVTLSCSPISGHRSVSWYQQTPGQGLQFLFEYFSETQRNKGNFPGRFSGRQFSNSRSEMNVSTLELGDSALYLCASSSGAGETQYFGPGTRLLVL.

The chain has TRBV2 and TRBJ2-1; maybe TRBD1 (5 bases). V lost 7 bases to trimming and J lost 7 bases, with 20 bases between them. This CDR3 is built from 15 residues. The germline V gene has CDR1 SNHLY and CDR2 FYNNEI. The DNA of the CDR3 is TGTGCCAGCACTCTCGACGGCAGGGCTTTTAATGAGCAGTTCTTC. Residues: CASTLDGRAFNEQFF.

This sequence joins TRBV13 and TRBJ2-7; TRBD2 matches at 11 bases. Per germline, CDR1 PRHDT and CDR2 FYEKMQ (reference sequence). Trimming cost V 5 bases and J 2 bases; bases outside gene matches: 5. The CDR3 is made up of 15 amino acids. CDR3 in DNA: TGTGCCAGCAGCCTACTAGCGGGGGACACCTACGAGCAGTACTTC. This translates into CASSLLAGDTYEQYF.

CDR3 amino acids: CASSPGLAGLLAKNIQYF. Written as DNA, the CDR3 is TGCGCCAGCAGCCCGGGACTAGCGGGGCTCCTAGCCAAAAACATTCAGTACTTC. The rearrangement uses TRBV4-3 and TRBJ2-4; 13 nucleotides match TRBD2. V dropped 4 bases and J dropped 0; count of bases not matched to a gene: 6. This CDR3 has 18 amino acids. Per germline, CDR1 LGHNA and CDR2 YSLEER.

V gene TRBV2 combines with J gene TRBJ1-1, with 12 bases aligning to TRBD1. CDR1 and CDR2 from the germline V gene are SNHLY and FYNNEI. The junction had 15 bases not matched to a gene; V was cut back by 8 bases and J by 5 bases. This CDR3 spans 17 amino acids. In DNA form, the CDR3 reads TGTGCCAGCGTAGACTTCCGGGACAGGGGGCGATTGACTGAAGCTTTCTTT. Translation gives CASVDFRDRGRLTEAFF.

V gene TRBV6-4 combines with J gene TRBJ2-3; 9 bases map to TRBD2. Germline V gives CDR1 MRHNA, CDR2 SNTAGT. The length of the CDR3 is 15 residues. Unmatched junction bases numbered 4, after V lost 5 bases and J lost 1 base. CDR3 amino acids: CASSSIAGGTDTQYF. The DNA of the CDR3 is TGTGCCAGCAGTTCGATAGCGGGGGGCACAGATACGCAGTATTTT.

This rearrangement joins TRBV19 to TRBJ1-1; D possibly corresponds to TRBD1 (5 bases). Trimming removed 5 bases at V and 4 bases at J, with 8 bases between. Germline lookup yields CDR1 LNHDA and CDR2 SQIVND (reference sequence). The CDR3 sequence is 12 residues long. DNA for the CDR3: TGTGCCAGTAGTTGGGGGGGCACTGAAGCTTTCTTT. It encodes CASSWGGTEAFF.

This clone was observed a single time. CDR3 sequence reads: CASSPRGTSTYEQYF. For the CDR3, the DNA is TGTGCCAGCAGCCCGAGAGGGACTAGCACCTACGAGCAGTACTTC. The chain links TRBV7-8 to TRBJ2-7; 9 positions match TRBD2. Trimming cost V 5 bases and J 2 bases; bases outside gene matches: 7. This CDR3 has 15 amino acids. Germline V lookup: CDR1 SGHVS, CDR2 FQNEAQ.

The V gene is TRBV6-1, the J gene TRBJ1-4; D gene unclear. The germline V gene has CDR1 MNHNS and CDR2 SASEGT. V was clipped by 3 bases and J by 3 bases, with 11 bases between them. The CDR3 has 15 residues. The CDR3 here is CASSDGLLANEKLFF. CDR3 sequence (DNA): TGTGCCAGCAGTGACGGACTCTTAGCTAATGAAAAACTGTTTTTT.

The rearrangement joins TRBV7-2 to TRBJ2-1; TRBD1 agrees at 7 bases. Per germline, CDR1 SGHTA and CDR2 FQGNSA. This CDR3 has 16 residues. The ends lost 3 bases at V and 0 bases at J; junction bases unmatched: 5. As DNA, the CDR3 is TGTGCCAGCAGCTTTACAGGGGCAAGCTCCTACAATGAGCAGTTCTTC. It yields the protein CASSFTGASSYNEQFF.

This rearrangement joins TRBV2 to TRBJ2-5; TRBD2 aligns across 7 bases. The ends lost 6 bases at V and 2 bases at J; junction bases unmatched: 6. This CDR3 is built from 14 residues. The germline CDR1 and CDR2 sequences are SNHLY and FYNNEI. CDR3 sequence: CASRPRGGQETQYF. The CDR3 DNA reads as TGTGCCAGCAGACCCCGGGGAGGGCAAGAGACCCAGTACTTC.

This chain uses TRBV5-5 with TRBJ2-7, with 9 bases fitting TRBD2. J was trimmed by 1 base and V by 7 bases; bases with no gene match: 6. The CDR3 runs 14 residues. Germline CDR1 reads SGHKS; CDR2 reads YYEKEE (reference sequence). This CDR3 reads CASERSGGSYEQYF. The CDR3 bases are TGTGCCAGCGAGAGAAGCGGGGGGTCCTACGAGCAGTACTTC.

This sequence joins TRBV29-1 and TRBJ2-7, with D possibly TRBD1 on 6 matching bases. The CDR3 runs 11 residues. CDR1 and CDR2 from the germline V gene are SQVTM and ANQGSEA. The ends were cut back, 7 bases at V and 6 bases at J, with 13 bases in the middle. CDR3 residues: CSATQGSEQYF. In DNA form, the CDR3 reads TGCAGCGCAACCCAGGGGAGCGAGCAGTACTTC.

The rearrangement links TRBV5-1 to TRBJ2-5; 11 bases match TRBD2. Losses at the gene ends were 4 bases for V and 4 bases for J; bases not matched to a gene: 6. The CDR3 has 15 amino acids. Germline V gene sequence: CDR1 SGHRS, CDR2 YFSETQ. CDR3 sequence (DNA): TGCGCCAGCAGCCCCGGGACTAGCGGTTTAGAGACCCAGTACTTC. This codes for CASSPGTSGLETQYF.

The chain has TRBV4-3 and TRBJ2-5, with 10 bases fitting TRBD2. Germline lookup yields CDR1 LGHNA and CDR2 YSLEER. The CDR3 has 15 amino acids. V gave up 2 bases and J gave up 4 bases; unmatched junction bases: 4. The DNA of the CDR3 is TGCGCCAGCAGCCAATGGTTAGCGGGAGGAGAGACCCAGTACTTC. As protein: CASSQWLAGGETQYF.

This chain joins TRBV2 and TRBJ2-1; D might be TRBD2 (7 bases). Deletions cut 8 bases from V and 2 bases from J, with 16 bases between. The CDR3 extends over 15 amino acids. CDR1 and CDR2 (germline): SNHLY, FYNNEI. CDR3 bases: TGTGCCAGCCTAGAGGAGGGGGGGCCCTACAATGAGCAGTTCTTC. Its protein is CASLEEGGPYNEQFF.

The chain has TRBV6-7 and TRBJ2-5; a weak D match, TRBD2 (8 bases). Being an ORF, TRBV6-7 has a function that is uncertain. This CDR3 is built from 18 residues. Trimming removed 6 bases at V and 0 bases at J, with 23 bases between. DNA for the CDR3: TGTGCCAGCAGCCAAGACAGGGAGCGGGGGACGTACCAAGAGACCCAGTACTTC. Protein: CASSQDRERGTYQETQYF.